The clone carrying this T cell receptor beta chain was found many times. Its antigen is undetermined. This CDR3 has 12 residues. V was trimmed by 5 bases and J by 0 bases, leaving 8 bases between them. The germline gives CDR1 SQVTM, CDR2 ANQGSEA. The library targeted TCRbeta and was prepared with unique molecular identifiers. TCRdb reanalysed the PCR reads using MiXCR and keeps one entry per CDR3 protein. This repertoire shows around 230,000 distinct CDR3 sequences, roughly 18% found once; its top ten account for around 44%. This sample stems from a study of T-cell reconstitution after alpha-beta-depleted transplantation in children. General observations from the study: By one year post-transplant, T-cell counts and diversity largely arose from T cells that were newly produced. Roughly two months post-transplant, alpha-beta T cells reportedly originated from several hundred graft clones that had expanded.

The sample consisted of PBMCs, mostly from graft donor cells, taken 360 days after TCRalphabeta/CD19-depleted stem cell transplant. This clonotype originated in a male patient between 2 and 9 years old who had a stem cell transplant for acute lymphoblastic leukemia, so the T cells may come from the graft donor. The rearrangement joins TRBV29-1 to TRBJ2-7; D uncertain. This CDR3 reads CSVSLSSYEQYF. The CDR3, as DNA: TGCAGCGTTTCCCTAAGCTCCTACGAGCAGTACTTC.